This TCR beta chain was recovered during a study of T cells in Graves' hyperthyroidism and ophthalmopathy. CDR1 and CDR2 from the germline V gene are GTSNPN and SVGIG (reference sequence). Between the trimmed V and J ends, which lost 8 bases and 9 bases, there was a span of 20 bases. The CDR3 is 12 residues long. Study outcomes and limitations: In blood, most of the thyroid clonotypes expanded above 0.001 were also present. Researchers report that a 13 V-J model separated ophthalmopathy from stable hyperthyroidism.

It was RNA transcripts that yielded the amplified TCR beta CDR3 regions. HTBI primers drove first-round RT-PCR of the TCR CDR3. From the multiplex PCR reads, TCRdb called clonotypes with MiXCR, one entry per CDR3 protein. The sample consists of about 600,000 distinct CDR3 sequences, over 12% of them appearing once. Note on this clonotype: Its antigen is not identified.

Sequenced input: blood. The clonotype comes from a woman younger than 35 with Graves' ophthalmopathy. This chain uses TRBV30 with TRBJ2-7, with a tentative D call TRBD1 (6 bases). The CDR3 region has the DNA TGTGCCCGGACCCCTGGGGGCCCCGGGCAGTACTTC. This sequence encodes CARTPGGPGQYF.